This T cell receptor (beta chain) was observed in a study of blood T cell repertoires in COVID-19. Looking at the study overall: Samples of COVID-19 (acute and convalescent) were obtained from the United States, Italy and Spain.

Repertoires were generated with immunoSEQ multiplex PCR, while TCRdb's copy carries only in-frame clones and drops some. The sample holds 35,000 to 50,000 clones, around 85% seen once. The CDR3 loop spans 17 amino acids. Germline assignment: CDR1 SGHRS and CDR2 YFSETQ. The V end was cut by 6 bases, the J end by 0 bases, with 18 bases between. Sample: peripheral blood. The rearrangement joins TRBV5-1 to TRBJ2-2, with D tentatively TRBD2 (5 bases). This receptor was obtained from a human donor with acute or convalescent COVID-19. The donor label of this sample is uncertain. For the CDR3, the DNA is TGCGCCAGCAACCCGGACTGGGGTACCCCGAACACCGGGGAGCTGTTTTTT. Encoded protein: CASNPDWGTPNTGELFF.